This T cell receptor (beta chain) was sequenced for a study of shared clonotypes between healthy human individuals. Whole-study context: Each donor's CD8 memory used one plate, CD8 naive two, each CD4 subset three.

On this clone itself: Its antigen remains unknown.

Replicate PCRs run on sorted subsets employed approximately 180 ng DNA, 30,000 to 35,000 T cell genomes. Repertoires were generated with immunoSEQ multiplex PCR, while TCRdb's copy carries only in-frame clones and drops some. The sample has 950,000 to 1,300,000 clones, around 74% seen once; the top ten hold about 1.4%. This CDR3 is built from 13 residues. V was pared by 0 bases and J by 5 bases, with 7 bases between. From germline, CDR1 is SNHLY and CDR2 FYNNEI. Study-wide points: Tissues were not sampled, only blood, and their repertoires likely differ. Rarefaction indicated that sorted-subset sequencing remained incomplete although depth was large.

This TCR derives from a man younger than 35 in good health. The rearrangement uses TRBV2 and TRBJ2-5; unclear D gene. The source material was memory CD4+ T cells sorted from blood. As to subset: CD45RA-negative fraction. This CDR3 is CASSEALQETQYF. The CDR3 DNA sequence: TGTGCCAGCAGTGAAGCGCTTCAGGAGACCCAGTACTTC.